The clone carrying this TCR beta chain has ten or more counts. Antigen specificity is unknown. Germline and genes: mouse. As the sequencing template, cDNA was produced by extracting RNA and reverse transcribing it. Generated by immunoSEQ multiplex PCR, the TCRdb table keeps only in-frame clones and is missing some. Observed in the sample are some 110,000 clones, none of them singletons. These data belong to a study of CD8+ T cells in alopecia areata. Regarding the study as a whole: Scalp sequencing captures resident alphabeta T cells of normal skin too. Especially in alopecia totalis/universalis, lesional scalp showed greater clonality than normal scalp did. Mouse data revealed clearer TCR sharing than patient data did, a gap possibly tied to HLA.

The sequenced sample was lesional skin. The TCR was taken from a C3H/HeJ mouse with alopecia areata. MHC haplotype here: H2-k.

CDR3 region: CASSEIGTTNTEVFF. CDR3 DNA, as far as it was read: TGTGCCAGCAGTGAGATAGGGACAACAAACACA. The genes are TRBV13-3 and TRBJ1-1, with TRBD1 as a possible D gene (6 bases). The read comes to an end 4 residues before the CDR3 does, leaving the germline J gene to fill in the end. The ends were cut back, 2 bases at V and 0 bases at J, with 11 bases in the middle. Germline lookup yields CDR1 NNHDY and CDR2 SYVADS. This CDR3 has 15 amino acids.